These 18 T cell receptor beta chains share one sample of origin, sequenced in a study of blood T cell repertoires in COVID-19. TCRdb's copy holds only in-frame clones and misses some; the assay was immunoSEQ multiplex PCR. This sample yields some 260,000 clones, of which roughly 80% are seen a single time; about 4% belongs to the top ten. The sequenced sample was PBMCs or T cells enriched from blood (not recorded which). The receptors were gathered from a man aged 25 to 40 with acute COVID-19.

The V and J genes are TRBV27 and TRBJ1-4; tentative D call: TRBD1 (5 bases). The V gene's germline CDR1 is MNHEY and CDR2 SMNVEV (reference sequence). There are 15 residues in the CDR3. The V end was cut by 5 bases, the J end by 8 bases, with 18 bases between. The CDR3 region is CASSPGHPGKEKLFF. The CDR3 nucleotides read TGTGCCAGCAGTCCCGGACACCCTGGAAAGGAAAAACTGTTTTTT.

DNA of the CDR3: TGTGCCAGCAGCGTAACGGACAGGGGTAGTAGCTTTCCAGATACGCAGTATTTT. As protein: CASSVTDRGSSFPDTQYF. V usage is TRBV9 and J usage is TRBJ2-3; TRBD1 agrees at 9 bases. The V gene's germline CDR1 is SGDLS and CDR2 YYNGEE. V lost 1 base, J lost 4 bases, and 13 bases stayed unmatched. This CDR3 contains 18 residues.

The gene calls are TRBV7-2 and TRBJ1-6; 9 nucleotides align to TRBD1. Germline assignment: CDR1 SGHTA and CDR2 FQGNSA. Trimming at V came to 1 base and at J to 14 bases, leaving 9 bases not matched to a gene. CDR3 size: 15 residues. This CDR3 is CASSLGSGTGKALHF. The CDR3 DNA sequence: TGTGCCAGCAGCTTAGGGTCCGGGACAGGGAAAGCCCTCCACTTT.

The chain combines TRBV7-9 with TRBJ2-3; TRBD1 might be the D (6 bases). The ends were cut back, 5 bases at V and 5 bases at J, with 20 bases in the middle. The CDR3 extends over 16 amino acids. Germline V gives CDR1 SEHNR, CDR2 FQNEAQ (reference sequence). The CDR3 sequence is CASSLPLGQGKDTQYF. The CDR3 DNA reads TGTGCCAGCAGCCTACCCCTTGGGCAGGGGAAAGATACGCAGTATTTT.

The chain joins TRBV6-4 to TRBJ2-3; TRBD2 is a possible D gene (5 bases). CDR1 and CDR2 (germline): MRHNA, SNTAGT. Trimming shortened V by 4 bases and J by 1 base, and 9 bases separated the two germline ends. The CDR3 totals 14 residues. Here the CDR3 DNA reads TGTGCCAGCAGTGTGGGAGCAGGCACAGATACGCAGTATTTT. Encoded protein: CASSVGAGTDTQYF.

The V gene is TRBV24-1, the J gene TRBJ2-1; tentative D call: TRBD2 (6 bases). The CDR3 loop spans 12 amino acids. Per germline, CDR1 KGHDR and CDR2 SFDVKD. Between the trimmed V and J ends, which lost 7 bases and 10 bases, there was a span of 13 bases. The CDR3 loop reads CATSPFGGEQFF. The CDR3 bases are TGTGCCACCAGCCCTTTCGGGGGAGAGCAGTTCTTC.

This chain joins TRBV5-4 and TRBJ2-7, with D maybe TRBD2 (7 bases). Trimming took off 2 bases at V and 4 bases at J, with 13 bases between the two ends. Germline V gene lookup returns CDR1 SGHNT and CDR2 YYREEE (reference sequence). This CDR3 has 14 amino acids. The CDR3 is CASSLRGGAYEQYV. CDR3 coding DNA: TGTGCCAGCAGCTTAAGAGGGGGGGCTTACGAGCAGTACGTC.

The genes are TRBV21-1 and TRBJ2-3; TRBD1, as called in the table, went unchecked against the DNA. TRBV21-1 is termed a pseudogene. The CDR3 extends over 13 amino acids. In nucleotides, the CDR3 is TGTGCCACTCCCCAACAGGTCACAGATACGCAGTATTTT. It specifies CATPQQVTDTQYF.

This clone was picked up one time. The chain couples TRBV6-5 to TRBJ1-2; unclear D gene. From germline, CDR1 is MNHEY and CDR2 SVGAGI. The germline V and J ends were trimmed by 0 bases and 8 bases, with 13 bases remaining between them. This CDR3 has 14 amino acids. The CDR3 sequence is CASSYSNGVDGYTF. The CDR3 nucleotides read TGTGCCAGCAGTTACTCGAACGGGGTCGACGGCTACACCTTC.

V and J are TRBV2 and TRBJ2-5, with TRBD2 matching 7 bases. The CDR3 covers 13 residues. V shed 10 bases, J shed 3 bases, and the junction held 8 bases outside the gene matches. Germline assignment: CDR1 SNHLY and CDR2 FYNNEI. The CDR3 DNA reads as TGTGCCACACCGGGACTATTAAAAGAGACCCAGTACTTC. Protein: CATPGLLKETQYF.

The J gene is TRBJ2-1, the V gene TRBV14, with a weak D call TRBD2 (5 bases). This CDR3 is built from 16 residues. V lost 0 bases, J lost 3 bases, and 12 bases lay in between. CDR1 is SGHDN, CDR2 FVKESK, per germline. The CDR3 loop reads CASSQDLTTLYNEQFF. In nucleotides, the CDR3 is TGTGCCAGCAGCCAAGATTTGACTACCCTCTACAATGAGCAGTTCTTC.

The chain is built from TRBV6-5 and TRBJ2-2, with 12 bases matching TRBD2. The germline gives CDR1 MNHEY, CDR2 SVGAGI. Trimming at V came to 6 bases and at J to 4 bases, leaving 3 bases not matched to a gene. The CDR3 is made up of 15 amino acids. Here the CDR3 reads CASRGLAGSTGELFF. CDR3 DNA: TGTGCCAGCAGAGGACTAGCGGGATCCACCGGGGAGCTGTTTTTT.

The genes are TRBV6-2 or TRBV6-3 and TRBJ2-2; TRBD2 aligns across 9 bases. V gave up 5 bases and J gave up 4 bases; unmatched junction bases: 14. The CDR3 loop spans 18 amino acids. Germline assignment: CDR1 MNHEY and CDR2 SVGEGT. Here the CDR3 DNA reads TGTGCCAGCAGTCTGCCCGGGGTAGCGGGAGAGCGCACCGGGGAGCTGTTTTTT. It yields the protein CASSLPGVAGERTGELFF.

This clone appeared a single time. The rearrangement uses TRBV15 and TRBJ2-1; no clear D gene. V lost 5 bases, J lost 0 bases, and 14 bases lay in between. The CDR3 loop spans 16 amino acids. Germline assignment: CDR1 LNHNV and CDR2 YYDKDF (reference sequence). CDR3 protein: CATSGLGVSSYNEQFF. In DNA, the CDR3 is TGTGCCACCAGCGGCCTTGGTGTCAGCTCCTACAATGAGCAGTTCTTC.

V gene TRBV7-6 combines with J gene TRBJ2-1; 9 bases fit TRBD2. The J segment lost 8 bases and the V segment lost 2 bases, leaving 4 bases of the junction unmatched. This CDR3 spans 14 amino acids. CDR1 is SGHVS and CDR2 is FNYEAQ in the germline V gene. The CDR3 loop reads CASSLMAGGDEQFF. DNA for the CDR3: TGTGCCAGCAGCTTAATGGCGGGGGGGGATGAGCAGTTCTTC. The full variable domain, completed using reference TRBV7-6 and TRBJ2-1, is GAGVSQSPRYKVTKRGQDVALRCDPISGHVSLYWYRQALGQGPEFLTYFNYEAQQDKSGLPNDRFSAERPEGSISTLTIQRTEQRDSAMYRCASSLMAGGDEQFFGPGTRLTVL.

The chain uses TRBV28 and TRBJ1-2; possibly TRBD1 for D (6 bases). This CDR3 region has 13 residues. V lost 3 bases and J lost 3, with 8 bases in between. Germline CDR1 is MDHEN and CDR2 is SYDVKM. CDR3 residues: CASSFGQYYGYTF. CDR3 DNA sequence: TGTGCCAGCAGTTTCGGACAGTACTATGGCTACACCTTC.

This clone appeared a few times. One end of the junction fails to match germline, which may point to a read error. The rearrangement links TRBV5-1 to TRBJ1-1, with D uncertain. The CDR3 has 16 amino acids. Germline V gives CDR1 SGHRS, CDR2 YFSETQ. The CDR3 here is CASSLEGLGGNTEAFF. The CDR3 DNA follows: TGTGCCAGCAGCTTGGAAGGGCTGGGAGGGAACACTGAAGCTTTCTTT.

This clone was seen once. Other DNA variants within this sample encode the same CDR3. In DNA form, the CDR3 reads TGTGCCAGCAGTTTTTCAGGGGATCAGCCCCAGCATTTT. It encodes CASSFSGDQPQHF. This chain joins TRBV27 and TRBJ1-5; perhaps TRBD1 as D (6 bases). V was trimmed by 3 bases and J by 5 bases, leaving 8 bases between them. The germline V gene encodes CDR1 MNHEY and CDR2 SMNVEV (reference sequence). The CDR3 is 13 amino acids.